What follows are 28 T cell receptor beta chains derived from one specimen sequenced in a study of blood T cell dynamics during melanoma immunotherapy. The method was immunoSEQ multiplex PCR; TCRdb's version includes in-frame clones alone and lacks a portion of them. The data contain approximately 9,800 clones, approximately 90% of them seen just once; the ten biggest clones take up roughly 9.8%. Indicated time point: pre-treatment baseline. The material sequenced was blood, taken from a patient treated with checkpoint blockade. These TCRs come from a human donor with melanoma.

The rearrangement joins TRBV6-1 to TRBJ1-3; 7 bases agree with TRBD1. Germline V gives CDR1 MNHNS, CDR2 SASEGT. Germline trimming cut 7 bases from V and 1 base from J; bases unmatched to any gene: 7. CDR3 size: 15 residues. The CDR3 coding sequence is TGTGCCAGCAACCACAGGGGAGGATCTGGAAACACCATATATTTT. This translates into CASNHRGGSGNTIYF.

This chain links TRBV27 with TRBJ2-7; TRBD2 matches 10 bases. Germline loops: CDR1 MNHEY, CDR2 SMNVEV (reference sequence). J gave up 3 bases and V 3 bases, and 5 bases lay outside the gene matches. The length of the CDR3 is 15 residues. CDR3 region: CASSLGTSVRYEQYF. The DNA for the CDR3 is TGTGCCAGCAGTTTGGGGACTAGCGTCCGCTACGAGCAGTACTTC.

The chain couples TRBV2 to TRBJ2-7; the match to TRBD2 covers 13 bases. The V gene end was trimmed by 6 bases and the J gene end by 6 bases; junction bases not matched to a gene: 5. CDR1 and CDR2 (germline): SNHLY, FYNNEI. There are 14 residues in the CDR3. The CDR3 sequence is CASRTSGGAGEQYF. As DNA, the CDR3 is TGTGCCAGCAGAACTAGCGGGGGGGCGGGCGAGCAGTACTTC.

The chain carries TRBV6-5 and TRBJ2-2, with TRBD1 identical over 8 bases. The V and J ends lost 5 bases and 11 bases, in that order; junction bases with no gene match: 7. The germline V gene has CDR1 MNHEY and CDR2 SVGAGI. The CDR3 totals 13 residues. CDR3 in amino acids: CASSAGQGGELFF. The CDR3 DNA follows: TGTGCCAGCAGTGCTGGACAGGGCGGCGAGCTGTTTTTT.

This sequence joins TRBV7-6 and TRBJ2-7; 13 nucleotides agree with TRBD2. CDR1 is SGHVS, CDR2 FNYEAQ, per germline. The length of the CDR3 is 14 residues. After removal of 8 bases from V and 2 bases from J, the junction contained 3 bases not matched to a gene. The CDR3 region has the DNA TGTGCCAGCGGGGGGACTAGCGGGACCTACGAGCAGTACTTC. Encoded protein: CASGGTSGTYEQYF.

This sequence joins TRBV9 and TRBJ2-3, with no clear D. V gave up 3 bases and J gave up 5 bases, with 7 bases separating them. CDR1 and CDR2 from the germline V gene are SGDLS and YYNGEE. The CDR3 spans 12 residues. In DNA, the CDR3 is TGTGCCAGCAGCGCCCGCGGAGATACGCAGTATTTT. Translated: CASSARGDTQYF.

This chain joins TRBV9 and TRBJ2-1, with 9 positions matching TRBD2. CDR3 size: 16 residues. V lost 4 bases and J lost 0; bases outside the gene matches: 5. CDR1 is SGDLS, CDR2 YYNGEE, per germline. CDR3 coding DNA: TGTGCCAGCAGCCCTAGCGGGGTGAGCTCCTACAATGAGCAGTTCTTC. It yields the protein CASSPSGVSSYNEQFF.

V gene TRBV6-1 combines with J gene TRBJ1-1; D may be TRBD1 (5 bases). Trimming removed 4 bases from V and 3 bases from J, with 9 bases in between. This CDR3 has 13 residues. Germline V gives CDR1 MNHNS, CDR2 SASEGT. The CDR3 region is CASSVGTDTEAFF. The CDR3 DNA is TGTGCCAGCAGTGTAGGGACCGACACTGAAGCTTTCTTT.

J is TRBJ2-2 and V is TRBV2; 7 positions match TRBD1. The length of the CDR3 is 14 residues. CDR1 and CDR2 from the germline V gene are SNHLY and FYNNEI. With V trimmed by 8 bases and J by 4 bases, 7 bases remained unmatched. DNA of the CDR3: TGTGCCAGCCGAGAACAGGGGATCACCGGGGAGCTGTTTTTT. Translated, it gives CASREQGITGELFF.

The chain links TRBV7-2 to TRBJ2-2, with TRBD1 identical over 9 bases. J gave up 1 base and V 4 bases, and 1 base lay outside the gene matches. CDR1 and CDR2 from the germline V gene are SGHTA and FQGNSA. The CDR3 contains 15 residues. CDR3 sequence (DNA): TGTGCCAGCAGCTCGGGACAGGGGAACACCGGGGAGCTGTTTTTT. Translating gives CASSSGQGNTGELFF.

The chain couples TRBV5-1 to TRBJ2-7; 8 bases line up with TRBD1. Germline V gene sequence: CDR1 SGHRS, CDR2 YFSETQ. This CDR3 is 14 amino acids long. V shed 4 bases, J shed 3 bases, and the junction held 6 bases outside the gene matches. The CDR3 loop is CASSHGQGLYEQYF. The DNA for the CDR3 is TGCGCCAGCAGCCATGGACAGGGACTCTACGAGCAGTACTTC.

V is TRBV2 and J is TRBJ2-3, with 16 nucleotides matching TRBD2. The CDR3 extends over 17 amino acids. Germline-derived CDR1 and CDR2 are SNHLY and FYNNEI. Trimming removed 6 bases from V and 2 bases from J; junction bases left unmatched: 5. The DNA for the CDR3 is TGTGCCAGCAGGGGACTAGCGGGAGGGCTCTCCACAGATACGCAGTATTTT. Its protein product is CASRGLAGGLSTDTQYF.

V gene TRBV30 combines with J gene TRBJ2-5; 10 bases agree with TRBD1. J was trimmed by 7 bases and V by 3 bases; bases with no gene match: 8. The CDR3 consists of 14 residues. The germline V gene has CDR1 GTSNPN and CDR2 SVGIG (reference sequence). The DNA of the CDR3 is TGTGCCTGGAGGGGACAGGGGTTTGTAGGGACCCAGTACTTC. Its translation: CAWRGQGFVGTQYF.

This clone was found once. The CDR3 is CASLLGQGVPEQFF. The CDR3 DNA reads TGTGCCAGCCTATTGGGACAGGGAGTACCTGAGCAGTTCTTC. The genes are TRBV6-1 and TRBJ2-1, with 9 bases aligning to TRBD1. Germline values: CDR1 MNHNS, CDR2 SASEGT. The CDR3 is 14 residues long. The junction had 11 bases not matched to a gene; V was cut back by 8 bases and J by 9 bases.

The chain links TRBV5-1 to TRBJ2-2, with D perhaps TRBD1 (6 bases). The germline gives CDR1 SGHRS, CDR2 YFSETQ. The CDR3 consists of 15 residues. Trimming stripped 5 bases from V and 5 bases from J, with 16 bases between. The CDR3 protein is CASRQGVSTTGELFF. The CDR3 DNA is TGCGCCAGCAGACAGGGTGTATCTACGACCGGGGAGCTGTTTTTT.

The chain carries TRBV2 and TRBJ1-4, with TRBD1 matching 8 bases. The germline V gene has CDR1 SNHLY and CDR2 FYNNEI. V lost 6 bases and J lost 7; bases outside the gene matches: 10. CDR3 length equals 15 residues. CDR3 protein: CASSPLRGPSEKLFF. The CDR3 bases are TGTGCCAGCAGCCCCCTCAGGGGGCCGAGTGAAAAACTGTTTTTT. The complete variable domain, with remaining parts taken from reference TRBV2 and TRBJ1-4, reads EPEVTQTPSHQVTQMGQEVILRCVPISNHLYFYWYRQILGQKVEFLVSFYNNEISEKSEIFDDQFSVERPDGSNFTLKIRSTKLEDSAMYFCASSPLRGPSEKLFFGSGTQLSVL.

The chain links TRBV7-6 to TRBJ2-2; D possibly corresponds to TRBD2 (7 bases). The CDR3 sequence is 18 residues long. V lost 1 base to trimming and J lost 0 bases, with 15 bases between them. Per germline, CDR1 SGHVS and CDR2 FNYEAQ. This CDR3 reads CASSLVGGDASNTGELFF. In nucleotides, the CDR3 is TGTGCCAGCAGCTTAGTAGGGGGGGATGCTTCGAACACCGGGGAGCTGTTTTTT.

The CDR3 reads CASSGGTYEPYNEQFF. In nucleotides, the CDR3 is TGTGCCAGCAGTGGGGGGACATACGAGCCCTACAATGAGCAGTTCTTC. The rearrangement joins TRBV25-1 to TRBJ2-1; a weak D match, TRBD1 (6 bases). This CDR3 is 16 amino acids long. CDR1 is MGHDK and CDR2 is SYGVNS in the germline V gene. The germline V and J ends were trimmed by 4 bases and 2 bases, with 15 bases remaining between them.

V and J are TRBV2 and TRBJ2-5, with TRBD2 matching 10 bases. J gave up 2 bases and V 4 bases, and 7 bases lay outside the gene matches. The CDR3 is 16 amino acids. Germline-derived CDR1 and CDR2 are SNHLY and FYNNEI. CDR3 sequence reads: CASSVDPAGGQETQYF. CDR3 DNA sequence: TGTGCCAGCAGTGTGGACCCAGCGGGGGGGCAAGAGACCCAGTACTTC.

This chain links TRBV29-1 with TRBJ2-1; tentatively, D is TRBD1 or TRBD2 (5 bases each). The CDR3 runs to 14 residues. CDR1 is SQVTM and CDR2 is ANQGSEA in the germline V gene. The V and J ends lost 6 bases and 10 bases respectively, with 22 bases between them. In DNA, the CDR3 is TGCAGCGTCGGCTCCGGGACGCCCGGCAAGGAGCAGTTCTTC. Its protein is CSVGSGTPGKEQFF.

V and J are TRBV30 and TRBJ2-4; the D is unclear. V was clipped by 0 bases and J by 7 bases, with 4 bases between them. The CDR3 extends over 11 amino acids. Germline-derived CDR1 and CDR2 are GTSNPN and SVGIG (reference sequence). DNA for the CDR3: TGTGCCTGGAGTGTCAATAACATTCAGTACTTC. Its translation is CAWSVNNIQYF.

The chain joins TRBV7-2 to TRBJ1-1; 7 bases line up with TRBD1. This CDR3 region has 14 residues. CDR1 is SGHTA, CDR2 FQGNSA, per germline. Losses at the gene ends were 5 bases for V and 1 base for J; bases not matched to a gene: 4. The DNA of the CDR3 is TGTGCCAGCAGCCCAGGACAGGCGAACACTGAAGCTTTCTTT. Residues: CASSPGQANTEAFF.

The J gene is TRBJ2-2, the V gene TRBV9; D unresolved. Germline V lookup: CDR1 SGDLS, CDR2 YYNGEE. This CDR3 is built from 15 residues. The V gene lost 0 bases and the J gene lost 0 bases, with 6 bases spanning the gap. The CDR3 DNA reads as TGTGCCAGCAGCGTAGCTAGGGCGAACACCGGGGAGCTGTTTTTT. It is translated as CASSVARANTGELFF.

The chain recombines TRBV19 with TRBJ2-1; no firm D call. Germline assignment: CDR1 LNHDA and CDR2 SQIVND (reference sequence). The V end was cut by 1 base, the J end by 10 bases, with 17 bases between. The CDR3 spans 15 residues. The CDR3 here is CASSIGAKNAREQFF. The CDR3 nucleotides read TGTGCCAGTAGTATAGGAGCGAAGAATGCTCGGGAGCAGTTCTTC.

To note about this clone: A junction boundary mismatches the germline segment, possibly from a read error. The chain has TRBV7-7 and TRBJ2-5, with 8 bases aligning to TRBD2. The DNA end is more similar to TRBJ2-7, so the J call may be wrong. The CDR3 has 16 residues. Germline V CDR1 and CDR2: SSHAT, FNYEAQ (reference sequence). The CDR3 spells CASSPGLAGGRDEQYF. The DNA for the CDR3 is TGTGCTAGCAGCCCTGGGCTAGCGGGCGGCAGGGACGAGCAGTACTTC.

A few counts support this clone. This chain joins TRBV6-4 and TRBJ1-3; the D is unclear. This CDR3 has 14 amino acids. Germline V gene sequence: CDR1 MRHNA, CDR2 SNTAGT. V lost 3 bases, J lost 0 bases, and 6 bases lay in between. The CDR3 DNA reads TGTGCCAGCAGTGAACAGCCCTCTGGAAACACCATATATTTT. It specifies CASSEQPSGNTIYF.

This chain connects TRBV5-6 to TRBJ1-3; 8 nucleotides agree with TRBD1. Germline V lookup: CDR1 SGHDT, CDR2 YYEEEE. The CDR3 loop spans 15 amino acids. V was pared by 3 bases and J by 2 bases, with 4 bases of the junction left unmatched. As DNA, the CDR3 is TGTGCCAGCAGCTCCCCAGGGGGCGCTGGAAACACCATATATTTT. It yields the protein CASSSPGGAGNTIYF.

V gene TRBV10-3 combines with J gene TRBJ2-1; D not resolved. The V gene lost 5 bases and the J gene lost 8 bases, with 7 bases spanning the gap. CDR1 is ENHRY and CDR2 is SYGVKD in the germline V gene. The CDR3 sequence is 11 residues long. The CDR3 here is CAISYKDEQFF. CDR3 DNA: TGTGCCATCAGTTATAAGGATGAGCAGTTCTTC.